This T cell receptor beta chain was retrieved from a study of blood T cell repertoires in COVID-19. The repertoire was sequenced with immunoSEQ multiplex PCR; TCRdb's copy has only in-frame clones and lacks some. The sample lists roughly 120,000 clones; 75% to 90% were seen once. Germline CDR1 and CDR2: SNHLY and FYNNEI. The CDR3 covers 14 residues. V lost 6 bases and J lost 6; bases outside the gene matches: 6. The clonotype originates from a woman aged 70-85 years with acute or convalescent COVID-19. The rearrangement joins TRBV2 to TRBJ2-2, with 8 bases that match TRBD1. The specimen was peripheral blood. CDR3 amino acids: CASSADRVPGELFF. The CDR3 coding sequence is TGTGCCAGCAGCGCGGACAGGGTTCCCGGGGAGCTGTTTTTT.